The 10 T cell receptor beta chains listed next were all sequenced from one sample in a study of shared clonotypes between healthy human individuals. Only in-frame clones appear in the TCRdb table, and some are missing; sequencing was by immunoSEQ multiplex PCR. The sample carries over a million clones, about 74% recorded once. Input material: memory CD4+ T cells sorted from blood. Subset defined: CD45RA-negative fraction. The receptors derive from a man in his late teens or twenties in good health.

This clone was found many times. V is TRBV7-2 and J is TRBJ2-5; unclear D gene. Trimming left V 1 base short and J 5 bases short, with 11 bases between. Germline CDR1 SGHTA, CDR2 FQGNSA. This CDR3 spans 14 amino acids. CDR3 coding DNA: TGTGCCAGCAGCTTAGGGCTACCCCTGGAGACCCAGTACTTC. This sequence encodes CASSLGLPLETQYF.

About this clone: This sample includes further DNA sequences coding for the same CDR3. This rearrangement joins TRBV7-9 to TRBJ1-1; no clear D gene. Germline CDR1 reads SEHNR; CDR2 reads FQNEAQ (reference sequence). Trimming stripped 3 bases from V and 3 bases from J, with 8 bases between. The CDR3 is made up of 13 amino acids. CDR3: CASSLLGDTEAFF. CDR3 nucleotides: TGTGCCAGCAGCTTGCTTGGAGACACTGAAGCTTTCTTT.

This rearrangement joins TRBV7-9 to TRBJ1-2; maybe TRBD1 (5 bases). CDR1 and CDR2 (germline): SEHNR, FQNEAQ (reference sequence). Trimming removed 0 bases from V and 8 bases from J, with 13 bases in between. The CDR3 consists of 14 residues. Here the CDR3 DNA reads TGTGCCAGCAGCTTAGCCCCGGGGGGAGAGGGCTACACCTTC. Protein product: CASSLAPGGEGYTF.

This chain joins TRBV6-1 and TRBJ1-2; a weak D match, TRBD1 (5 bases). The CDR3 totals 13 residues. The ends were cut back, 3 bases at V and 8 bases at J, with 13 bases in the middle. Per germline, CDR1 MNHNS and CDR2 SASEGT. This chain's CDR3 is CASSDRGSGGYTF. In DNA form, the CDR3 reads TGTGCCAGCAGTGATAGGGGATCGGGCGGCTACACCTTC.

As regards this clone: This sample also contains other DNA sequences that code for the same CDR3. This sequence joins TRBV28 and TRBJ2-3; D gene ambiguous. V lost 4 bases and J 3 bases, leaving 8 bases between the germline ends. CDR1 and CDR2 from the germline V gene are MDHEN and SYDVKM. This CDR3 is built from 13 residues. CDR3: CASSSGSTDTQYF. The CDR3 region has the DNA TGTGCCAGCAGTTCCGGATCTACAGATACGCAGTATTTT.

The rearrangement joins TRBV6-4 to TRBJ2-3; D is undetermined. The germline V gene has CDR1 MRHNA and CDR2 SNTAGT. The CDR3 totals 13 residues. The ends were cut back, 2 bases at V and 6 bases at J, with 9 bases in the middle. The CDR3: CASSDTRGDTQYF. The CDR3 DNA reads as TGTGCCAGCAGTGACACGCGTGGGGATACGCAGTATTTT.

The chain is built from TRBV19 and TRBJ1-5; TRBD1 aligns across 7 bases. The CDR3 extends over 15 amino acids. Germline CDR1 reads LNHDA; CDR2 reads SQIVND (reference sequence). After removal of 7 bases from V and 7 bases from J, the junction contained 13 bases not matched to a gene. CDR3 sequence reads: CASTPRAGGFQPQHF. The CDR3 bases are TGTGCCAGTACCCCGCGGGCAGGGGGATTCCAGCCCCAGCATTTT.

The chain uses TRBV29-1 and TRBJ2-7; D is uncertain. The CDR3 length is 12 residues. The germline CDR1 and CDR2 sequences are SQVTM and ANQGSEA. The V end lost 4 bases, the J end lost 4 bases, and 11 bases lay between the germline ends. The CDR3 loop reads CSVASGEYEQYF. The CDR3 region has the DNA TGCAGCGTTGCAAGTGGCGAATACGAGCAGTACTTC.

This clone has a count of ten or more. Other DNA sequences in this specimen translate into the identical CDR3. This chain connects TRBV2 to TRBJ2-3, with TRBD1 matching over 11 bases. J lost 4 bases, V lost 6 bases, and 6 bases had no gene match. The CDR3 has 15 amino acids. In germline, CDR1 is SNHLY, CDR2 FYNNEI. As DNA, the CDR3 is TGTGCCAGCAGCGCCGGGACAGGGGGATCAGATACGCAGTATTTT. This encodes CASSAGTGGSDTQYF.

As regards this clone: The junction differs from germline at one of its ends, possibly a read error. CDR3 protein: CASSFGLAGTDTQYF. CDR3 DNA: TGTGCTAGCAGCTTTGGGCTAGCCGGCACAGATACGCAGTATTTT. V is TRBV7-7 and J is TRBJ2-3, with a weak D call TRBD2 (5 bases). From germline, CDR1 is SSHAT and CDR2 FNYEAQ (reference sequence). This CDR3 comprises 15 residues.